This passage covers 31 T cell receptor beta chains from one sample sequenced in a study of blood T cell repertoires in COVID-19 (dated by TCRdb to about 2020). The receptor library was made with the immunoSEQ multiplex PCR assay. Held by TCRdb, this immuneACCESS table contains in-frame sequences only and omits some clones. Under half of the omission traces to an unresolved V gene where checked; the cause of the rest is unknown. The sample table holds 53,000 or so clones, of which roughly 90% were seen once. The ten largest account for about 3% of the sample. The sequenced material came from peripheral blood. The receptors shown here come from a human donor in a cohort sampled during active COVID-19.

The chain has TRBV11-3 and TRBJ2-2; 7 bases line up with TRBD1. V shed 0 bases and J 0 bases; nucleotides not matched to a gene: 13. The CDR3 sequence is 20 residues long. Germline V gives CDR1 SGHNT, CDR2 YENEEA. DNA for the CDR3: TGTGCCAGCAGCTTAGAAGTTGCAGGGGGTAACTACCCGAACACCGGGGAGCTGTTTTTT. Translating gives CASSLEVAGGNYPNTGELFF.

The V and J genes are TRBV10-1 and TRBJ2-3, with 11 bases aligning to TRBD2. The CDR3 length is 14 residues. CDR1 WNHNN and CDR2 SYGVQD come from the germline V gene (reference sequence). With 4 bases clipped from V and 3 bases from J, the junction kept 0 bases outside the gene matches. CDR3 nucleotides: TGCGCCAGCAGTGGACTAGCGGGGACAGATACGCAGTATTTT. Encoded protein: CASSGLAGTDTQYF.

V is TRBV7-2 and J is TRBJ1-4; D is perhaps TRBD1 (5 bases). The CDR3 loop spans 16 amino acids. Germline assignment: CDR1 SGHTA and CDR2 FQGNSA. Between the trimmed V and J ends, which lost 1 base and 5 bases, there was a span of 14 bases. The CDR3 DNA is TGTGCCAGCAGCTTAGGTACGGCAGGGCCGAATGAAAAACTGTTTTTT. Its protein is CASSLGTAGPNEKLFF.

This clone was detected once. The chain joins TRBV30 to TRBJ2-3; 8 positions agree with TRBD1. The CDR3 sequence is 15 residues long. Germline V CDR1 and CDR2: GTSNPN, SVGIG (reference sequence). V dropped 0 bases and J dropped 1; count of bases not matched to a gene: 3. The CDR3 here is CAWSVGQGGTDTQYF. CDR3 bases: TGTGCCTGGAGTGTTGGACAGGGAGGCACAGATACGCAGTATTTT.

This clone showed up just once. The rearrangement uses TRBV5-1 and TRBJ2-1; 8 nucleotides line up with TRBD2. The CDR3 has 16 residues. The J segment lost 1 base and the V segment lost 2 bases, leaving 5 bases of the junction unmatched. CDR1 is SGHRS, CDR2 YFSETQ, per germline. CDR3: CASSLTREESYNEQFF. CDR3 sequence (DNA): TGCGCCAGCAGCTTAACGCGGGAGGAGTCCTACAATGAGCAGTTCTTC.

The chain carries TRBV19 and TRBJ2-2, with TRBD1 as a possible D gene (5 bases). From germline, CDR1 is LNHDA and CDR2 SQIVND (reference sequence). This CDR3 region has 12 residues. V shed 5 bases and J shed 8 bases, with 9 bases lying between them. The CDR3 DNA reads TGTGCCAGTAGTCAACCAGGGGGGGAGCTGTTTTTT. This gives the protein CASSQPGGELFF.

The J gene is TRBJ2-1, the V gene TRBV2; maybe TRBD1 (6 bases). CDR1 is SNHLY and CDR2 is FYNNEI in the germline V gene. The CDR3 spans 16 residues. Trimming shortened V by 7 bases and J by 1 base, and 17 bases separated the two germline ends. The CDR3 nucleotides read TGTGCCAGCATGACAGGTAGTGGGGTATCCTACAATGAGCAGTTCTTC. Amino acid sequence: CASMTGSGVSYNEQFF.

This chain joins TRBV11-2 and TRBJ2-1, with D tentatively TRBD2 (6 bases). Trimming pared 3 bases from V and 6 bases from J, leaving 15 bases between. This CDR3 region has 15 residues. The V gene's germline CDR1 is SGHAT and CDR2 FQNNGV. The CDR3: CASSFPWGRRNEQFF. The CDR3 DNA reads TGTGCCAGCAGCTTTCCGTGGGGGAGGCGCAATGAGCAGTTCTTC.

This chain joins TRBV4-3 and TRBJ2-3; TRBD2 matches 8 bases. The CDR3 has 16 residues. CDR1 is LGHNA and CDR2 is YSLEER in the germline V gene. The V gene end was trimmed by 0 bases and the J gene end by 9 bases; junction bases not matched to a gene: 11. The CDR3 loop is CASSQDLAGGRITQYF. Here the CDR3 DNA reads TGCGCCAGCAGCCAAGATCTCGCGGGGGGCAGAATAACGCAGTATTTT.

The J gene is TRBJ2-1, the V gene TRBV6-5; tentative D call: TRBD1 (5 bases). CDR3 length: 14 residues. Germline V gives CDR1 MNHEY, CDR2 SVGAGI. V lost 2 bases and J lost 7, with 12 bases in between. DNA of the CDR3: TGTGCCAGCAGTTACGGGGCAGGCCGGAATGAGCAGTTCTTC. Translating it yields CASSYGAGRNEQFF.

The chain uses TRBV6-2 or TRBV6-3 and TRBJ1-1; D is ambiguous. V dropped 5 bases and J dropped 4 bases, with 8 bases sitting between them. This CDR3 is 12 amino acids long. Germline values: CDR1 MNHEY, CDR2 SVGEGT. CDR3 in amino acids: CASSPPGTEAFF. The CDR3, as DNA: TGTGCCAGCAGTCCCCCGGGCACTGAAGCTTTCTTT.

Only a few counts were recorded for this clone. This rearrangement joins TRBV28 to TRBJ1-6, with 9 bases fitting TRBD1. CDR1 is MDHEN, CDR2 SYDVKM, per germline. This CDR3 spans 15 amino acids. V shed 6 bases and J 10 bases; nucleotides not matched to a gene: 10. CDR3 region: CASRGGQGSRSPLHF. The CDR3 nucleotides are TGTGCCAGCAGGGGGGGACAGGGTAGCAGATCACCCCTCCACTTT.

J is TRBJ2-3 and V is TRBV11-3; D might be TRBD2 (5 bases). Germline assignment: CDR1 SGHNT and CDR2 YENEEA. This CDR3 comprises 13 residues. Trimming removed 0 bases at V and 11 bases at J, with 12 bases between. CDR3 protein: CASSLDSPGKQYF. Written as DNA, the CDR3 is TGTGCCAGCAGCTTAGACTCGCCGGGGAAGCAGTATTTT.

The chain links TRBV5-4 to TRBJ2-1, with D tentatively TRBD2 (6 bases). The CDR3 runs to 13 residues. V gave up 3 bases and J gave up 8 bases, with 12 bases separating them. Germline V lookup: CDR1 SGHNT, CDR2 YYREEE (reference sequence). The CDR3 spells CASSSGWRDEQFF. DNA of the CDR3: TGTGCCAGCAGCTCGGGTTGGAGGGATGAGCAGTTCTTC.

This chain joins TRBV24-1 and TRBJ2-3, with D possibly being TRBD1 (5 bases). Germline V gene data show CDR1 as KGHDR and CDR2 as SFDVKD. V lost 5 bases, J lost 8 bases, and 22 bases lay in between. The CDR3 length is 16 residues. CDR3 amino acids: CATSALSSAGAGTQYF. The CDR3 DNA reads as TGTGCCACCAGTGCCCTAAGCAGCGCTGGGGCAGGTACGCAGTATTTT.

V is TRBV4-3 and J is TRBJ2-5; D is unresolved. Germline lookup yields CDR1 LGHNA and CDR2 YSLEER. Trimming pared 4 bases from V and 5 bases from J, leaving 11 bases between. The CDR3 loop spans 13 amino acids. The CDR3 loop is CASSRRWSETQYF. The CDR3 DNA sequence: TGCGCCAGCAGCCGTCGTTGGAGTGAGACCCAGTACTTC.

The chain joins TRBV6-2 or TRBV6-3 to TRBJ2-5, with D perhaps matching TRBD2 (6 bases). Germline loops: CDR1 MNHEY, CDR2 SVGEGT. The CDR3 length is 14 residues. V lost 4 bases and J lost 5, with 14 bases in between. CDR3 loop: CASSWSGVGETQYF. Here the CDR3 DNA reads TGTGCCAGCAGTTGGTCGGGAGTGGGGGAGACCCAGTACTTC.

CDR3 amino acids: CASSLGGENTEAFF. CDR3 sequence (DNA): TGTGCCAGCAGCTTGGGGGGGGAGAACACTGAAGCTTTCTTT. The rearrangement uses TRBV5-4 and TRBJ1-1; perhaps TRBD1 as D (5 bases). CDR3 size: 14 residues. Trimming left V 0 bases short and J 1 base short, with 7 bases between. Germline CDR1 reads SGHNT; CDR2 reads YYREEE (reference sequence).

The DNA for the CDR3 is TGTGCCAGCAGTTTTACAGATATAAGCTCCTATAATTCACCCCTCCACTTT. Protein sequence: CASSFTDISSYNSPLHF. The rearrangement uses TRBV28 and TRBJ1-6; D unresolved. The CDR3 has 17 amino acids. The V and J ends lost 3 bases and 0 bases respectively, with 12 bases between them. The V gene's germline CDR1 is MDHEN and CDR2 SYDVKM.

The chain is built from TRBV9 and TRBJ2-2; tentatively, D is TRBD2 (6 bases). Trimming cost V 0 bases and J 6 bases, with 9 bases left between them. The CDR3 runs 14 residues. From germline, CDR1 is SGDLS and CDR2 YYNGEE. CDR3 in DNA: TGTGCCAGCAGCGTAGAAACTAGCTCCGGGGAGCTGTTTTTT. It is translated as CASSVETSSGELFF.

The chain has TRBV9 and TRBJ1-2; D might be TRBD1 (5 bases). In germline, CDR1 is SGDLS, CDR2 YYNGEE. The CDR3 sequence is 16 residues long. Trimming cost V 0 bases and J 4 bases, with 16 bases left between them. This CDR3 reads CASSVDFREFGYGYTF. In DNA, the CDR3 is TGTGCCAGCAGCGTAGATTTCAGGGAATTCGGCTATGGCTACACCTTC.

This chain uses TRBV9 with TRBJ2-7; D is possibly TRBD2 (6 bases). This CDR3 comprises 15 residues. V was cut by 4 bases and J by 3 bases, with 17 bases left in between. CDR1 and CDR2 (germline): SGDLS, YYNGEE. CDR3 in amino acids: CASSMGDSGVYEQYF. The CDR3 DNA follows: TGTGCCAGCAGCATGGGGGACTCTGGGGTCTACGAGCAGTACTTC.

This chain links TRBV6-1 with TRBJ2-3; D possibly corresponds to TRBD1 (6 bases). Germline V gene lookup returns CDR1 MNHNS and CDR2 SASEGT. V lost 2 bases and J lost 5, with 11 bases in between. The CDR3 sequence is 14 residues long. CDR3 amino acids: CASSETGPEDTQYF. The CDR3 DNA follows: TGTGCCAGCAGTGAAACAGGGCCCGAAGATACGCAGTATTTT.

V is TRBV24-1 and J is TRBJ2-2; D remains unclear. Germline CDR1 and CDR2: KGHDR and SFDVKD. With 6 bases removed from V and 1 base from J, the gap between germline ends came to 11 bases. This CDR3 has 15 amino acids. CDR3 sequence (DNA): TGTGCCACCAGTCGGCAGGCCCTGAACACCGGGGAGCTGTTTTTT. Its translation: CATSRQALNTGELFF.

The chain is built from TRBV5-6 and TRBJ2-3; 12 bases fit TRBD1. The CDR3 loop spans 16 amino acids. Germline V gives CDR1 SGHDT, CDR2 YYEEEE. Germline trimming cut 5 bases from V and 3 bases from J; bases unmatched to any gene: 7. The CDR3: CASRAGTGGRTDTQYF. CDR3 DNA sequence: TGTGCCAGCAGGGCCGGGACAGGGGGCCGGACAGATACGCAGTATTTT.

CDR3 residues: CASSKDNSGELFF. CDR3 DNA: TGTGCCAGCAGCAAAGACAATTCCGGGGAGCTGTTTTTT. The gene calls are TRBV7-9 and TRBJ2-2; D unresolved. Germline-derived CDR1 and CDR2 are SEHNR and FQNEAQ (reference sequence). The CDR3 totals 13 residues. Trimming took 5 bases from V and 6 from J, leaving 10 bases between them.

The chain uses TRBV5-1 and TRBJ2-7; D unresolved. From germline, CDR1 is SGHRS and CDR2 YFSETQ. The CDR3 is 14 amino acids. Trimming removed 0 bases from V and 0 bases from J, with 7 bases in between. The CDR3 loop reads CASSLGGNSYEQYV. The CDR3 DNA sequence: TGCGCCAGCAGCTTGGGTGGCAACTCCTACGAGCAGTACGTC.

The CDR3 spells CASRTGAAREAFF. The CDR3 nucleotides read TGTGCCAGCAGAACAGGGGCCGCTCGTGAAGCTTTCTTT. The chain joins TRBV3-1 (or the pseudogene TRBV3-2) to TRBJ1-1, with 7 positions matching TRBD1. The CDR3 is 13 residues long. Germline CDR1 and CDR2: LGHDT and YNNKEL (reference sequence). Trimming at V came to 6 bases and at J to 7 bases, leaving 8 bases not matched to a gene.

The chain is built from TRBV7-8 and TRBJ2-7; TRBD2 aligns across 8 bases. This CDR3 comprises 12 residues. V was pared by 6 bases and J by 7 bases, with 5 bases of the junction left unmatched. The germline CDR1 and CDR2 sequences are SGHVS and FQNEAQ. This CDR3 reads CASRGAGAEQYF. The CDR3 DNA reads TGTGCCAGCAGAGGAGCGGGAGCTGAGCAGTACTTC.

The genes are TRBV9 and TRBJ2-3; D may be TRBD2 (5 bases). CDR3 size: 16 residues. CDR1 is SGDLS and CDR2 is YYNGEE in the germline V gene. V gave up 0 bases and J gave up 4 bases, with 15 bases separating them. The CDR3: CASSVGYSAGADTQYF. Here the CDR3 DNA reads TGTGCCAGCAGCGTAGGATATAGCGCAGGTGCAGATACGCAGTATTTT.

This clone was counted once. The chain recombines TRBV7-9 with TRBJ1-1; the D is unclear. The CDR3 is made up of 13 amino acids. Germline CDR1 is SEHNR and CDR2 is FQNEAQ (reference sequence). The V and J ends lost 1 base and 10 bases respectively, with 13 bases between them. CDR3: CASSLEARERAFF. The CDR3 DNA is TGTGCCAGCAGCTTAGAGGCGCGCGAGCGAGCTTTCTTT.